This T cell receptor beta chain was observed in a study of cytomegalovirus exposure and HLA in healthy donors. Study-level results: Trimming of TCR beta V- and J-genes showed a link, identified in a later analysis, to a missense DCLRE1C variant. Reportedly, cytomegalovirus status was diagnosed with high sensitivity and specificity.

To note about this clone: Its antigen remains unidentified.

The CDR3 extends over 12 amino acids. Trimming removed 1 base from V and 7 bases from J, with 11 bases in between. The germline V gene encodes CDR1 GTSNPN and CDR2 SVGIG (reference sequence). The PCR ran on 60 Vbeta and 13 Jbeta primers. TCRdb's table, derived via immunoSEQ multiplex PCR, lists solely in-frame clones and lacks some. The sample lists tens of thousands of clones; around 78% were seen once. The material sequenced was PBMCs. The chain employs TRBV30 and TRBJ2-7, with a weak D call TRBD1 (6 bases). The receptor was derived from a man between 40 and 49 years old in good health and CMV-seronegative. In DNA form, the CDR3 reads TGTGCCTGGAGTGCAGGGGCGAGTGAGCAGTACTTC. It codes for CAWSAGASEQYF.